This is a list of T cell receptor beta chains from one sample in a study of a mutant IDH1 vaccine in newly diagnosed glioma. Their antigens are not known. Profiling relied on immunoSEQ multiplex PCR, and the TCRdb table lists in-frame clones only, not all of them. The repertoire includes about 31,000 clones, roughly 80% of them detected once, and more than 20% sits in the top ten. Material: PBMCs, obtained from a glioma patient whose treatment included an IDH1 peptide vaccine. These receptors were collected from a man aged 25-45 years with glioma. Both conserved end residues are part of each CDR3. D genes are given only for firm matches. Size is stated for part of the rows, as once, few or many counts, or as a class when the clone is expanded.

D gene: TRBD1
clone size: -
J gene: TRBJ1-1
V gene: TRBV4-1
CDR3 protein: CASSHWVDRVNTEAFF
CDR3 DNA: TGCGCCAGCAGCCATTGGGTAGACAGGGTGAACACTGAAGCTTTCTTT

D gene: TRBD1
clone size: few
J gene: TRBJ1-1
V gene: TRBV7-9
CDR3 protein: CASSQRWDRDGTEAFF
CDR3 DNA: TGTGCCAGCAGCCAACGGTGGGACAGGGATGGGACTGAAGCTTTCTTT

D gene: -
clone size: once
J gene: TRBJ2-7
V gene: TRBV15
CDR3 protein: CATSRDRNTHEQYF
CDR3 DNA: TGTGCCACCAGCAGAGATCGGAACACCCACGAGCAGTACTTC

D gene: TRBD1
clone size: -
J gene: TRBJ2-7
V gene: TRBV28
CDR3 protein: CASSVQGTPGYF
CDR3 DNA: TGTGCCAGCAGTGTACAGGGGACCCCCGGGTACTTC

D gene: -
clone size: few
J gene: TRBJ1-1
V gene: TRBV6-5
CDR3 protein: CASSSGRMNTEAFF
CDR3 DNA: TGTGCCAGCAGCAGTGGGCGGATGAACACTGAAGCTTTCTTT

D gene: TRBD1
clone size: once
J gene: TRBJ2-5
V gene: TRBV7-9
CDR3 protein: CASSLGTGETQYF
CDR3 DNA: TGTGCCAGCAGCCTGGGGACAGGAGAGACCCAGTACTTC

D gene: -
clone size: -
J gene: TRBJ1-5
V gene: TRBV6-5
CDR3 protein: CASRTGNQPQHF
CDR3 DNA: TGTGCCAGCAGGACAGGCAATCAGCCCCAGCATTTT

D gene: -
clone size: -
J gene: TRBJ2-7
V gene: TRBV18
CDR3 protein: CASSQGPRYEQYF
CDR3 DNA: TGTGCCAGCTCACAGGGACCACGGTACGAGCAGTACTTC

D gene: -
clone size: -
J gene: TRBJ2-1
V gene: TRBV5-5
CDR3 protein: CASSPQPGTSYNEQFF
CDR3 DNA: TGTGCCAGCAGCCCCCAACCCGGGACTTCCTACAATGAGCAGTTCTTC

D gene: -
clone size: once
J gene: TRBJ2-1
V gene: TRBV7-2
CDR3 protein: CASSLGEDRIRNNEQFF
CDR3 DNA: TGTGCCAGCAGCTTAGGGGAGGACAGGATCAGAAACAATGAGCAGTTCTTC

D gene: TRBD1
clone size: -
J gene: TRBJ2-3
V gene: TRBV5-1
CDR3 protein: CASSPIRQGRADTQYF
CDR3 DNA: TGCGCCAGCAGCCCAATTAGACAGGGTAGGGCAGATACGCAGTATTTT

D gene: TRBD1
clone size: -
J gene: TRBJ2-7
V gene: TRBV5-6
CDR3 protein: CASSTPTKGQGMREQYF
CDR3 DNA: TGTGCCAGCAGCACGCCAACAAAGGGACAGGGGATGCGCGAGCAGTACTTC

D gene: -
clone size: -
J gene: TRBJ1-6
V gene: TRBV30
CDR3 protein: CAWSVGTRGNSPLHF
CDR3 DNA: TGTGCCTGGAGTGTCGGGACCCGAGGAAATTCACCCCTCCACTTT

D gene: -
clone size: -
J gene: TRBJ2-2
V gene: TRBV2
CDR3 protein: CASSQDGNTGELFF
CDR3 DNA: TGTGCCAGCAGTCAAGACGGGAACACCGGGGAGCTGTTTTTT

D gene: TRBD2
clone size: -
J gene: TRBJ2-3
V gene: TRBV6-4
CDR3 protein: CASSDSAGVTDTQYF
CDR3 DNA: TGTGCCAGCAGTGACTCAGCGGGAGTAACAGATACGCAGTATTTT

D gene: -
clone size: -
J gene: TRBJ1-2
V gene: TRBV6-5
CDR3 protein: CASRTADGYTF
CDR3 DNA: TGTGCCAGCAGGACAGCAGATGGCTACACCTTC

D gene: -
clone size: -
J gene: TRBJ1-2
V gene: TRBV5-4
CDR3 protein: CASSLVGSRGDGYTF
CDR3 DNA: TGTGCCAGCAGCTTGGTCGGCAGCCGGGGGGATGGCTACACCTTC

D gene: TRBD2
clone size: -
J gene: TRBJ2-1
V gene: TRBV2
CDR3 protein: CASRSKREGYNEQFF
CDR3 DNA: TGTGCCAGCAGAAGCAAGCGGGAGGGGTACAATGAGCAGTTCTTC

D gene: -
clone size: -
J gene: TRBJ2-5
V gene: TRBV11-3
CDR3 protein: CASGQRNLQETQYF
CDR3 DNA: TGTGCCAGCGGGCAGCGAAACCTCCAAGAGACCCAGTACTTC

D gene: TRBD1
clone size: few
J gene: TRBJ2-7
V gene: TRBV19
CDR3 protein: CASSIFHETGGEQYF
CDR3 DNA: TGTGCCAGTAGTATCTTCCACGAAACAGGGGGCGAGCAGTACTTC

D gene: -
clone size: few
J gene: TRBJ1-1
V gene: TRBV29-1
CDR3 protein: CSVDGTNTEAFF
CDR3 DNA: TGCAGCGTTGACGGCACTAACACTGAAGCTTTCTTT

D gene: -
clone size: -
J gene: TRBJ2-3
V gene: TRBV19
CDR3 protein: CASSPTSLWSTDTQYF
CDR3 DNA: TGTGCCAGTAGCCCAACTTCCCTGTGGTCCACAGATACGCAGTATTTT

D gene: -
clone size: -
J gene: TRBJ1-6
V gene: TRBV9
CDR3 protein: CASTPGGLRGSPLHF
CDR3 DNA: TGTGCCAGCACCCCCGGAGGACTTAGAGGTTCACCCCTCCACTTT